This is a list of T cell receptor beta chains from one sample in a study of cytomegalovirus exposure and HLA in healthy donors. Clones were sequenced by immunoSEQ multiplex PCR, and TCRdb holds only the in-frame ones, with some missing. The repertoire holds about 180,000 clones, with about 69% as singletons. Sequences were obtained from PBMCs. The receptors shown here come from a male donor in good health and CMV-seronegative. The CDR3 runs from the conserved cysteine through the conserved F or W. Each record gives: clone size, J gene, D gene, V gene, CDR3 protein, CDR3 DNA. A D gene is named only where the DNA matches it firmly. Size is omitted from some rows. Given values are once, few, many or a class for expanded clones.

-	TRBJ2-2	TRBD1	TRBV27	CASSFSGGASWNTGELFF	TGTGCCAGCAGTTTTTCAGGGGGCGCTTCATGGAACACCGGGGAGCTGTTTTTT
-	TRBJ1-2	TRBD1	TRBV30	CAWSRDRGRPGYTF	TGTGCCTGGAGTAGGGACAGGGGGCGGCCGGGCTACACCTTC
-	TRBJ1-2	-	TRBV2	CASRIQGYTF	TGTGCCAGCAGAATACAGGGCTACACCTTC
few	TRBJ1-1	TRBD1	TRBV9	CASSRDRAIHTEAFF	TGTGCCAGCAGCCGGGACAGGGCAATCCACACTGAAGCTTTCTTT
-	TRBJ1-2	TRBD1	TRBV28	CASSFRGQGYGYTF	TGTGCCAGCAGTTTTAGGGGACAGGGCTATGGCTACACCTTC
-	TRBJ1-2	-	TRBV30	CAWSAQYYGYTF	TGTGCCTGGAGTGCACAGTACTATGGCTACACCTTC
-	TRBJ1-4	-	TRBV28	CASSPPGLVGTNEKLFF	TGTGCCAGCAGTCCCCCAGGGCTCGTGGGAACTAATGAAAAACTGTTTTTT
few	TRBJ1-3	TRBD1	TRBV9	CASSVAGDRASGNTIYF	TGTGCCAGCAGCGTAGCGGGGGACAGAGCCTCTGGAAACACCATATATTTT
-	TRBJ2-7	TRBD2	TRBV2	CASSGESRGFYEQYF	TGTGCCAGCAGTGGGGAGTCGCGGGGGTTCTACGAGCAGTACTTC
-	TRBJ2-7	-	TRBV29-1	CSGAGEYEQYF	TGCAGCGGTGCAGGGGAATACGAGCAGTACTTC
-	TRBJ2-4	TRBD1	TRBV13	CASSLGGGQGLNIQYF	TGTGCCAGCAGCTTAGGCGGGGGACAGGGCTTAAACATTCAGTACTTC
few	TRBJ2-4	-	TRBV29-1	CSADRQNIQYF	TGCAGCGCCGACAGACAAAACATTCAGTACTTC
-	TRBJ1-3	TRBD1	TRBV7-2	CASSSSGGTGHTIYF	TGTGCCAGCAGCTCCTCAGGGGGCACTGGACACACCATATATTTT
-	TRBJ2-1	-	TRBV5-1	CASSLGGLAASYNEQFF	TGCGCCAGCAGCTTGGGGGGGCTAGCGGCCTCCTACAATGAGCAGTTCTTC
-	TRBJ2-1	TRBD1	TRBV6-1	CASFRTGYNEQFF	TGTGCCAGCTTCAGGACAGGGTACAATGAGCAGTTCTTC
-	TRBJ2-1	-	TRBV6-5	CASSGGGPSYNEQFF	TGTGCCAGCAGTGGCGGGGGCCCATCCTACAATGAGCAGTTCTTC
-	TRBJ2-7	-	TRBV28	CASRRMGRTAYEQYF	TGTGCCAGCAGAAGAATGGGGCGGACAGCCTACGAGCAGTACTTC
-	TRBJ2-4	TRBD2	TRBV30	CAWSVGGTSGLQYF	TGTGCCTGGAGTGTAGGGGGGACTAGCGGTCTTCAGTACTTC
-	TRBJ1-1	-	TRBV4-2	CASSQALVGGQKNTEAFF	TGTGCCAGCAGCCAAGCTCTGGTGGGGGGGCAGAAGAACACTGAAGCTTTCTTT
-	TRBJ1-4	-	TRBV2	CASSESGRRGKLFF	TGTGCCAGCAGTGAATCCGGCAGACGCGGAAAACTGTTTTTT
once	TRBJ2-7	-	TRBV9	CASSPQEGSPHSYEQYF	TGTGCCAGCAGCCCCCAAGAAGGGAGTCCCCACTCCTACGAGCAGTACTTC
few	TRBJ2-3	-	TRBV29-1	CSVGSQRALLSTQYF	TGCAGCGTTGGGTCCCAGAGGGCTTTACTCAGTACGCAGTATTTT
few	TRBJ1-2	TRBD1	TRBV7-9	CASSSTGTGGDGYTF	TGTGCCAGCAGCTCCACCGGGACAGGGGGCGATGGCTACACCTTC
-	TRBJ1-1	-	TRBV6-5	CASSSGQTEAFF	TGTGCCAGCAGTTCGGGACAAACTGAAGCTTTCTTT
-	TRBJ2-4	-	TRBV19	CASGAQGNIQYF	TGTGCCAGTGGTGCGCAGGGGAACATTCAGTACTTC
-	TRBJ2-2	-	TRBV6-6	CASSKLQVPPGELFF	TGTGCCAGCAGCAAACTACAGGTGCCCCCCGGGGAGCTGTTTTTT
once	TRBJ2-3	TRBD1	TRBV6-5	CASSNRGLGTDTQYF	TGTGCCAGCAGTAACAGGGGGCTAGGGACAGATACGCAGTATTTT
-	TRBJ2-7	TRBD1	TRBV5-1	CASSPYGHPGQGSYEQYF	TGCGCCAGCAGCCCGTATGGGCATCCGGGACAGGGGTCCTACGAGCAGTACTTC
-	TRBJ2-7	-	TRBV28	CASTSGGGHYEQYF	TGTGCCAGCACCTCAGGGGGAGGTCACTACGAGCAGTACTTC
-	TRBJ1-6	-	TRBV6-5	CASSYRNSPLHF	TGTGCCAGCAGTTATCGGAATTCACCCCTCCACTTT
once	TRBJ2-1	-	TRBV7-9	CASSRGPGANNEQFF	TGTGCCAGCAGCCGAGGCCCTGGGGCCAACAATGAGCAGTTCTTC
few	TRBJ1-5	TRBD1	TRBV9	CASSDTGAGQPQHF	TGTGCCAGCAGCGACACAGGGGCCGGGCAGCCCCAGCATTTT
-	TRBJ1-5	-	TRBV7-7	CASSLARTNQPQHF	TGTGCCAGCAGCTTAGCGCGCACCAATCAGCCCCAGCATTTT
-	TRBJ1-5	TRBD1	TRBV9	CASSGGGGQLGNQPQHF	TGTGCCAGCAGCGGCGGGGGGGGACAGTTAGGCAATCAGCCCCAGCATTTT
-	TRBJ1-2	-	TRBV6-1	CASSEAWAGDGYTF	TGTGCCAGCAGTGAAGCGTGGGCAGGGGATGGCTACACCTTC
-	TRBJ2-2	TRBD2	TRBV9	CASSPKSGTNTGELFF	TGTGCCAGCAGCCCAAAGAGCGGGACGAACACCGGGGAGCTGTTTTTT
-	TRBJ1-5	-	TRBV30	CAWSRHENQPQHF	TGTGCCTGGAGTAGACATGAGAATCAGCCCCAGCATTTT
-	TRBJ2-5	-	TRBV18	CASSLGRETQYF	TGTGCCAGCTCACTTGGGAGGGAGACCCAGTACTTC
few	TRBJ1-3	TRBD1	TRBV11-2	CASSHRDRVYLDTIYF	TGTGCCAGCAGCCACCGGGACAGGGTGTACTTGGACACCATATATTTT
-	TRBJ2-5	-	TRBV7-2	CASSLGGSGETQYF	TGTGCCAGCAGCTTAGGGGGTTCGGGGGAGACCCAGTACTTC
-	TRBJ2-1	-	TRBV7-7	CASSLNEGGNEQFF	TGTGCCAGCAGCTTAAATGAAGGGGGCAATGAGCAGTTCTTC
-	TRBJ1-2	-	TRBV27	CASSPPPGSDGYTF	TGTGCCAGCAGTCCCCCTCCAGGGTCCGACGGCTACACCTTC
-	TRBJ2-5	-	TRBV11-2	CASSSAASDPYF	TGTGCCAGCAGCTCAGCGGCTAGCGACCCGTACTTC
-	TRBJ2-7	-	TRBV5-4	CASSLEGGAYEQYF	TGTGCCAGCAGCTTGGAAGGCGGGGCCTACGAGCAGTACTTC
-	TRBJ1-2	-	TRBV7-9	CASSFQEESHGYTF	TGTGCCAGCAGCTTTCAGGAGGAGAGCCATGGCTACACCTTC
once	TRBJ1-1	-	TRBV4-3	CASSQEGGNTEAFF	TGCGCCAGCAGCCAAGAGGGGGGAAACACTGAAGCTTTCTTT
-	TRBJ1-5	-	TRBV6-1	CASLEGPGRNQPQHF	TGTGCCAGCCTGGAGGGGCCCGGGCGCAATCAGCCCCAGCATTTT
-	TRBJ1-1	-	TRBV2	CASRSYTEAFF	TGTGCCAGCAGGTCCTACACTGAAGCTTTCTTT
-	TRBJ2-5	-	TRBV15	CATSRGKETQYF	TGTGCCACCAGCCGGGGGAAGGAGACCCAGTACTTC
-	TRBJ1-6	-	TRBV7-6	CASSSQTGENSPLHF	TGTGCCAGCAGCTCCCAGACGGGGGAAAATTCACCCCTCCACTTT
once	TRBJ2-2	-	TRBV28	CASSLRGAGTSNTGELFF	TGTGCCAGCAGTTTACGGGGGGCAGGGACGTCCAACACCGGGGAGCTGTTTTTT
-	TRBJ1-1	TRBD1	TRBV6-5	CASSYSDRVNEAFF	TGTGCCAGCAGTTACTCGGACAGGGTGAATGAAGCTTTCTTT
-	TRBJ1-2	-	TRBV9	CASSAADYGYTF	TGTGCCAGCAGCGCGGCGGACTATGGCTACACCTTC
-	TRBJ1-4	-	TRBV30	CAWSDQAGLKEKLFF	TGTGCCTGGAGTGACCAAGCGGGACTCAAAGAAAAACTGTTTTTT
-	TRBJ2-4	-	TRBV10-2	CASSLRGLWEENIQYF	TGCGCCAGCAGCCTCCGGGGCCTATGGGAGGAAAACATTCAGTACTTC
-	TRBJ2-5	-	TRBV30	CAWSGPGAQYF	TGTGCCTGGAGTGGACCCGGGGCCCAGTACTTC
-	TRBJ1-2	-	TRBV28	CASKPRGGTYGYTF	TGTGCCAGCAAACCTAGGGGGGGGACCTATGGCTACACCTTC